These T cell receptor beta chains were read from a single sample in a study of cytomegalovirus exposure and HLA in healthy donors. The assay was immunoSEQ multiplex PCR, and TCRdb's table has in-frame clones only and misses some. In the table there are about 160,000 clones, more than 75% of which are singletons. The source material was PBMCs. These receptors originate from a girl between 10 and 17 years old in good health and CMV-seropositive. Each CDR3 is given with its conserved first and last residue. D genes are given only for firm matches. Size is omitted from some rows. Given values are once, few, many or a class for expanded clones.

v_call	clone_size	d_call	j_call	cdr3_nt	cdr3_aa
TRBV7-8	NA	TRBD1	TRBJ2-7	TGTGCCAGCAGCATTAACAGGGGGCTCAGGCGTAGGAATCCCCTCGAGCAGTACTTC	CASSINRGLRRRNPLEQYF
TRBV5-1	NA	TRBD1	TRBJ1-1	TGCGCCAGCAGCCTACAGACAGGGGAAACTGAAGCTTTCTTT	CASSLQTGETEAFF
TRBV30	NA	NA	TRBJ1-1	TGTGCCTGGAGTGGACAGATGAACACTGAAGCTTTCTTT	CAWSGQMNTEAFF
TRBV7-8	NA	NA	TRBJ1-1	TGTGCCAGCAGCTTACCGACATTGACAGTTCCGAACACTGAAGCTTTCTTT	CASSLPTLTVPNTEAFF
TRBV7-9	NA	NA	TRBJ2-7	TGTGCCAGCAGCCCAACAGGTACCTACGAGCAGTACTTC	CASSPTGTYEQYF
TRBV30	NA	TRBD1	TRBJ1-1	TGTGCCTGGAGACGGTCGGGGACAGGCGGCAACACTGAAGCTTTCTTT	CAWRRSGTGGNTEAFF
TRBV5-6	NA	TRBD1	TRBJ2-1	TGTGCCAGCAGCTTGTTTGACAGGGGAACGTACAATGAGCAGTTCTTC	CASSLFDRGTYNEQFF
TRBV5-1	NA	TRBD1	TRBJ2-1	TGCGCCACCCACACAGGGGGCATCGGGGATGAGCAGTTCTTC	CATHTGGIGDEQFF
TRBV21-1	NA	NA	TRBJ1-2	TGTGCCAGCAGCCTGGGGGCGAAGTATGGCTACACCTTC	CASSLGAKYGYTF
TRBV6-5	NA	NA	TRBJ2-1	TGTGCCAGCAGGGACAGTAACTCCTACAATGAGCAGTTCTTC	CASRDSNSYNEQFF
TRBV5-4	NA	TRBD2	TRBJ2-7	TGTGCCAGCAGCCCTAGCGGGGGAAGGAGCTCCTACGAGCAGTACTTC	CASSPSGGRSSYEQYF
TRBV15	NA	TRBD1	TRBJ2-3	TGTGCCACCAGCAGAGAAGGGACAGAGGCAGATACGCAGTATTTT	CATSREGTEADTQYF
TRBV7-2	NA	NA	TRBJ1-1	TGTGCCAGCAGCTTCTTAACTGAAGCTTTCTTT	CASSFLTEAFF
TRBV2	NA	NA	TRBJ2-3	TGTGCCAGCAACCGGGAAACTAGCACAGATACGCAGTATTTT	CASNRETSTDTQYF
TRBV5-1	once	NA	TRBJ1-1	TGCGCCAGCAGTCCTAGAGGGGGACCATCGAACCTTGAAGCTTTCTTT	CASSPRGGPSNLEAFF
TRBV7-2	NA	TRBD1	TRBJ1-2	TGTGCCAGCAGCTTCCCGCAGGGGGATAACTATGGCTACACCTTC	CASSFPQGDNYGYTF
TRBV5-6	NA	TRBD2	TRBJ2-1	TGTGCCAGCAGCTTGGACGGGTTGGGAGCGGGGCCCAATGAGCAGTTCTTC	CASSLDGLGAGPNEQFF
TRBV10-3	NA	TRBD1	TRBJ2-1	TGTGCCATCAGTGAGAGAAACAGGGGGAATGAGCAGTTCTTC	CAISERNRGNEQFF
TRBV7-2	NA	TRBD2	TRBJ2-4	TGTGCCAGCAGCGATGGACTAGCGGGGGGGCCCGGGACACACATTCAGTACTTC	CASSDGLAGGPGTHIQYF
TRBV19	few	NA	TRBJ1-2	TGTGCCAGTAGTGCTCCTCCAGACTATGGCTACACCTTC	CASSAPPDYGYTF
TRBV4-3	NA	TRBD2	TRBJ2-5	TGCGCCAGCAGCCAAGATCCTAGCGGGGGGGAGACCCAGTACTTC	CASSQDPSGGETQYF
TRBV27	NA	NA	TRBJ2-7	TGTGCCAGCAGTTTAGGTGGCAACTACGAGCAGTACTTC	CASSLGGNYEQYF
TRBV10-1	once	NA	TRBJ2-7	TGCGCCAGCAGTGAGTCGAGACAGTCCGACGAGCAGTACTTC	CASSESRQSDEQYF
TRBV27	NA	NA	TRBJ2-7	TGTGCCAGCAGACGGAAAGGACAGTCCTACGAGCAGTACTTC	CASRRKGQSYEQYF
TRBV28	NA	NA	TRBJ1-2	TGTGCCAGCAGTTTAATCCGGTATCCCCGCCATTATGGCTACACCTTC	CASSLIRYPRHYGYTF
TRBV19	few	NA	TRBJ1-2	TGTGCCAGTAGTATTAGGGGTGCGAACTATGGCTACACCTTC	CASSIRGANYGYTF
TRBV28	NA	NA	TRBJ2-4	TGTGCCAGCAGTTTAGGTGGAGGGCATAGTAACATTCAGTACTTC	CASSLGGGHSNIQYF
TRBV28	NA	NA	TRBJ1-2	TGTGCCAGCAGTGACCGGGACAAGAGTGGCTACACCTTC	CASSDRDKSGYTF
TRBV7-8	NA	TRBD1	TRBJ1-5	TGTGCCAGCAGCTTAGGTAGTCACAGGGGGCTTTCTCAGCCCCAGCATTTT	CASSLGSHRGLSQPQHF
TRBV14	NA	NA	TRBJ1-5	TGTGCCAGCAGCCAAGATCTAGCGGGCGGTGCAGATCAGCCCCAGCATTTT	CASSQDLAGGADQPQHF
TRBV4-3	few	TRBD1	TRBJ1-2	TGCGCCAGCAGCCCCAGGACAGGGGGCAGCTATGGCTACACCTTC	CASSPRTGGSYGYTF